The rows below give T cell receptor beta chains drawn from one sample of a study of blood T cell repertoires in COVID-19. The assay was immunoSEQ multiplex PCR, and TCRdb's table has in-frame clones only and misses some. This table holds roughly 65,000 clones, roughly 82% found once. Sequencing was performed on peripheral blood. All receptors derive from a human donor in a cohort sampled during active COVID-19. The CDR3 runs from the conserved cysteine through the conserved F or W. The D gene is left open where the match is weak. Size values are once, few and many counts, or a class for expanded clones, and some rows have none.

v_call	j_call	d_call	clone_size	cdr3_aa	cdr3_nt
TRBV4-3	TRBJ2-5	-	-	CASSQRVAPQETQYF	TGCGCCAGCAGCCAGAGGGTTGCGCCCCAAGAGACCCAGTACTTC
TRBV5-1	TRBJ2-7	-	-	CASSLDGLPYEQYF	TGCGCCAGCAGCTTGGACGGTCTCCCCTACGAGCAGTACTTC
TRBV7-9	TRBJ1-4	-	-	CASSPELLGSLFF	TGTGCCAGCAGCCCGGAGCTGCTGGGTAGTCTGTTTTTT
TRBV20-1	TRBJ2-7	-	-	CSASNPNGGSYEQYF	TGCAGTGCTAGTAATCCAAACGGGGGCTCCTACGAGCAGTACTTC
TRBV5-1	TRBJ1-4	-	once	CASSRTGEKLFF	TGCGCCAGCAGCCGAACAGGGGAAAAACTGTTTTTT
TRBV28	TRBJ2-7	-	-	CASSLVSEQYF	TGTGCCAGCAGTCTAGTCTCCGAGCAGTACTTC
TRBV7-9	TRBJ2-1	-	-	CASSLLNEQFF	TGTGCCAGCAGCTTACTAAATGAGCAGTTCTTC
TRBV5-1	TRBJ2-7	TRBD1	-	CASSSGTGGVEQYF	TGCGCCAGCAGCTCGGGGACAGGGGGCGTTGAGCAGTACTTC
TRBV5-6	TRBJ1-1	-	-	CASSLVGTSNTEAFF	TGTGCCAGCAGCTTGGTGGGGACATCAAACACTGAAGCTTTCTTT
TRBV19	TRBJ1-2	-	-	CASSIGQDGYTF	TGTGCCAGTAGTATAGGGCAGGATGGCTACACCTTC
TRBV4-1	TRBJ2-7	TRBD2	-	CASSQDSPGLAIPEQYF	TGCGCCAGCAGCCAAGATAGTCCGGGACTAGCGATCCCCGAGCAGTACTTC
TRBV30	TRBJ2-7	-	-	CAWSISYEQYF	TGTGCCTGGAGTATCTCGTACGAGCAGTACTTC
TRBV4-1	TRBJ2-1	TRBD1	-	CASSQEGRDRSYNEQFF	TGCGCCAGCAGCCAAGAGGGCCGGGACAGGTCCTACAATGAGCAGTTCTTC
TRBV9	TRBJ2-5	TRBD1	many	CASSVNRGKETQYF	TGTGCCAGCAGCGTTAACAGGGGAAAAGAGACCCAGTACTTC
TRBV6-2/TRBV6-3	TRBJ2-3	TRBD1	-	CASSYSLDRAADTQYF	TGTGCCAGCAGTTACTCGCTGGACAGGGCGGCAGATACGCAGTATTTT
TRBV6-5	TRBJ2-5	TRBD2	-	CASGGDYLQETQYF	TGTGCCAGCGGGGGGGACTACCTTCAAGAGACCCAGTACTTC
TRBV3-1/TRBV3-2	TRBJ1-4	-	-	CASSHGNRRGGNEKLFF	TGTGCCAGCAGCCACGGTAACAGGCGAGGGGGTAATGAAAAACTGTTTTTT
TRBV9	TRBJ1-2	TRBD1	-	CASSAGQGPYGYTF	TGTGCCAGCAGCGCCGGACAGGGGCCCTATGGCTACACCTTC
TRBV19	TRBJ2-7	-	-	CASSMSPRGYEQYF	TGTGCCAGTAGTATGTCCCCCCGCGGTTACGAGCAGTACTTC
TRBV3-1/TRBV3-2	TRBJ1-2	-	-	CASSQVQANYGYTF	TGTGCCAGCAGCCAAGTACAGGCCAACTATGGCTACACCTTC
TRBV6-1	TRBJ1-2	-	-	CASSEMGPVPGGYGYTF	TGTGCCAGCAGTGAAATGGGCCCCGTTCCGGGAGGCTATGGCTACACCTTC
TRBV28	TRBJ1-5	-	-	CASARGGSGNQPQHF	TGTGCCAGCGCCCGCGGGGGTTCAGGCAATCAGCCCCAGCATTTT
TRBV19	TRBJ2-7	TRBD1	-	CASTPPHPRQGRYSYEQYF	TGTGCCAGTACCCCTCCACATCCTAGACAGGGACGCTACTCCTACGAGCAGTACTTC
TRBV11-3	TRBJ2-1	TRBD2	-	CASSLFAGAGARNEQFF	TGTGCCAGCAGCTTATTTGCCGGAGCGGGGGCCCGCAATGAGCAGTTCTTC
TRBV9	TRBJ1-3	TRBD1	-	CASSRADREGNTIYF	TGTGCCAGCAGCCGGGCCGACAGGGAAGGGAACACCATATATTTT
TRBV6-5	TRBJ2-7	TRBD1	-	CASSRSYRGRYEQYF	TGTGCCAGCAGTCGCTCCTACAGGGGGCGGTACGAGCAGTACTTC
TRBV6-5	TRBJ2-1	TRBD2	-	CASRGLAGGYNEQFF	TGTGCCAGCCGAGGACTAGCGGGGGGGTACAATGAGCAGTTCTTC
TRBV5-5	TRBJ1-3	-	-	CASSRSLRSGNTIYF	TGTGCCAGCAGCAGATCGCTACGCTCTGGAAACACCATATATTTT
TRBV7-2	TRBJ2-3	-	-	CASSLTRSADTQYF	TGTGCCAGCAGCCTGACTAGATCTGCAGATACGCAGTATTTT
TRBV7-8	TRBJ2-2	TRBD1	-	CASSSTVRGRAGELFF	TGTGCCAGCAGCTCCACCGTCAGGGGGCGGGCCGGGGAGCTGTTTTTT
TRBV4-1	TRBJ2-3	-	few	CASSLLEEGPDTQYF	TGCGCCAGCAGCCTACTGGAGGAGGGGCCAGATACGCAGTATTTT
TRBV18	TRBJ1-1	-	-	CASSPAPQNTEAFF	TGTGCCAGCTCACCAGCCCCACAGAACACTGAAGCTTTCTTT
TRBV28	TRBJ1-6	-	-	CASRVTGNNSPLHF	TGTGCCAGCAGGGTCACAGGGAATAATTCACCCCTCCACTTT
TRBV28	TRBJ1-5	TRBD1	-	CASRPGTVNQPQHF	TGTGCCAGCAGACCCGGGACAGTTAATCAGCCCCAGCATTTT
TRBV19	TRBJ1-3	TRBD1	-	CASSPGQSIGNTIYF	TGTGCCAGTAGCCCGGGACAGAGTATTGGAAACACCATATATTTT
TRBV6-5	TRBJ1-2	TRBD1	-	CASSLDREVSGYTF	TGTGCCAGCAGTTTGGACAGGGAGGTCAGTGGCTACACCTTC
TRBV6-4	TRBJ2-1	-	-	CASSSGLFNEQFF	TGTGCCAGCAGTTCCGGACTATTCAATGAGCAGTTCTTC